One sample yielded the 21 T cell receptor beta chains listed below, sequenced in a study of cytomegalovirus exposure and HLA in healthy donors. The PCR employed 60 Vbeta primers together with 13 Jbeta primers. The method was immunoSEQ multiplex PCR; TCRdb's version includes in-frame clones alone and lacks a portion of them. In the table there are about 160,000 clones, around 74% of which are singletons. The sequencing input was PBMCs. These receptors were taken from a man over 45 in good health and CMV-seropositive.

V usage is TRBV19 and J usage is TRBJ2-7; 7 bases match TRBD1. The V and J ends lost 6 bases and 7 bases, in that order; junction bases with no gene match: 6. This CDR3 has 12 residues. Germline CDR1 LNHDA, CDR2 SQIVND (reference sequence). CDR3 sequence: CASSPYRGEQYF. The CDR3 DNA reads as TGTGCCAGTAGCCCATACAGGGGTGAGCAGTACTTC.

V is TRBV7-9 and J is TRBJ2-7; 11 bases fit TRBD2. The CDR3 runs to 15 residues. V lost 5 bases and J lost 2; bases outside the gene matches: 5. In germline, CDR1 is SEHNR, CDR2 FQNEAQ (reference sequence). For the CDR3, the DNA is TGTGCCAGCAGCCAAACGGGACTAGCGGCCTACGAGCAGTACTTC. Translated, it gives CASSQTGLAAYEQYF. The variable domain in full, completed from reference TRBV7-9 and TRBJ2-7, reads DTGVSQNPRHKITKRGQNVTFRCDPISEHNRLYWYRQTLGQGPEFLTYFQNEAQLEKSRLLSDRFSAERPKGSFSTLEIQRTEQGDSAMYLCASSQTGLAAYEQYFGPGTRLTVT.

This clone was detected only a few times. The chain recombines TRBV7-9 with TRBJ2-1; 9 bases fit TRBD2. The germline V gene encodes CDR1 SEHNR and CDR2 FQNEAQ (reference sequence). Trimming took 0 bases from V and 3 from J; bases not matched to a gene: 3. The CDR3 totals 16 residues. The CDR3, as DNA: TGTGCCAGCAGCTTAGCAGGCGGGAGGGTCTACAATGAGCAGTTCTTC. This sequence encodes CASSLAGGRVYNEQFF. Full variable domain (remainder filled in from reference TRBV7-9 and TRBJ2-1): DTGVSQNPRHKITKRGQNVTFRCDPISEHNRLYWYRQTLGQGPEFLTYFQNEAQLEKSRLLSDRFSAERPKGSFSTLEIQRTEQGDSAMYLCASSLAGGRVYNEQFFGPGTRLTVL.

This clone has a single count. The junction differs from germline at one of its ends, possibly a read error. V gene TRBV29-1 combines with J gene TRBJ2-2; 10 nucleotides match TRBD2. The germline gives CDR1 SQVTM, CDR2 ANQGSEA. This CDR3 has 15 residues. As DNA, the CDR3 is TGCAGCGTCGAAGGACTAGCGGCGAACACCGGGGAGCTGTTTTTT. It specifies CSVEGLAANTGELFF.

The CDR3 here is CASSAMDRTFSYEQYF. The CDR3 DNA reads as TGTGCCAGCAGCGCCATGGACAGGACCTTCTCCTACGAGCAGTACTTC. The chain links TRBV11-2 to TRBJ2-7; 7 bases are a match to TRBD1. The length of the CDR3 is 16 residues. In germline, CDR1 is SGHAT, CDR2 FQNNGV. With 5 bases clipped from V and 0 bases from J, the junction kept 10 bases outside the gene matches.

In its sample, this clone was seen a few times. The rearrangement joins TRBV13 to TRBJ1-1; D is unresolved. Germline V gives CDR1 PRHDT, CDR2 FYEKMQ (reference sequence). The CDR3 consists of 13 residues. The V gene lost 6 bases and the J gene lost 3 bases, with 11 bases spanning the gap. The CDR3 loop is CASRQQTDTEAFF. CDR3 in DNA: TGTGCCAGCAGACAGCAAACAGACACTGAAGCTTTCTTT.

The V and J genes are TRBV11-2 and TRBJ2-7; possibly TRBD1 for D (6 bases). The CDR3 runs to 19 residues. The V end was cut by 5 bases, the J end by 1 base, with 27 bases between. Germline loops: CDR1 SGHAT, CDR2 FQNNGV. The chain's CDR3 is CASSHTALPGTIGSYEQYF. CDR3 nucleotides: TGTGCCAGCAGCCATACCGCACTACCTGGGACAATCGGGTCCTACGAGCAGTACTTC.

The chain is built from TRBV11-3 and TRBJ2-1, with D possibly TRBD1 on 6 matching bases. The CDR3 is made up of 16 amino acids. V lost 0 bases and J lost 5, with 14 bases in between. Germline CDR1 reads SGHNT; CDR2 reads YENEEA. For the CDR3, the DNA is TGTGCCAGCAGCTTAGATCTGGGACAAGAGCACAATGAGCAGTTCTTC. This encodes CASSLDLGQEHNEQFF.

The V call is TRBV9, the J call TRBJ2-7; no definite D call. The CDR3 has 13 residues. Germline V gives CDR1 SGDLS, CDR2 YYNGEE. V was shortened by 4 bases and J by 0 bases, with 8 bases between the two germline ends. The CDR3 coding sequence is TGTGCCAGCAGCCTTCACAGCTCCTACGAGCAGTACTTC. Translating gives CASSLHSSYEQYF.

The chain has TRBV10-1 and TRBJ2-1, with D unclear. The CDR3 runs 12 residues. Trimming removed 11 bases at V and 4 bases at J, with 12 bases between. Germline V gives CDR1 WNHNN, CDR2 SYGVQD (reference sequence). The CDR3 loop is CAARGEYNEQFF. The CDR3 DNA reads TGCGCCGCCCGAGGAGAATACAATGAGCAGTTCTTC.

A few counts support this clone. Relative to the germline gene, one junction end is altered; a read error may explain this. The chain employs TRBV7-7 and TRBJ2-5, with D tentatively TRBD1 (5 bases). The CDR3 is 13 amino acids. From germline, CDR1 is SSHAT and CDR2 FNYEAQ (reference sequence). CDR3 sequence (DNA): TGTGCTAGCAGCTTAAGCAGGGAAGAGACCCAGTACTTC. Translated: CASSLSREETQYF.

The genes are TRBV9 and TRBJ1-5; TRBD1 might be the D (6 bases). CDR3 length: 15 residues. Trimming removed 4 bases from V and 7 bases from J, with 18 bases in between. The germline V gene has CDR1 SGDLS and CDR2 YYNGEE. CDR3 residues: CASSTQWGRWQPQHF. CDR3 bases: TGTGCCAGCAGCACCCAATGGGGGCGATGGCAGCCCCAGCATTTT.

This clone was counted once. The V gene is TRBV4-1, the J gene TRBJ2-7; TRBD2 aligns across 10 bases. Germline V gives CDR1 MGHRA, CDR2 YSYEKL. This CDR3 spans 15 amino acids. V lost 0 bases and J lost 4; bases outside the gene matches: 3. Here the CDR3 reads CASSQEQLAGYEQYF. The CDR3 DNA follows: TGCGCCAGCAGCCAAGAACAACTAGCGGGGTACGAGCAGTACTTC.

CDR3 amino acids: CASSGQGSGQPQHF. The CDR3 nucleotides are TGTGCCAGCAGTGGACAGGGAAGCGGTCAGCCCCAGCATTTT. This chain connects TRBV2 to TRBJ1-5; 7 nucleotides line up with TRBD1. The germline CDR1 and CDR2 sequences are SNHLY and FYNNEI. CDR3 length: 14 amino acids. The V and J ends lost 4 bases and 6 bases, in that order; junction bases with no gene match: 6.

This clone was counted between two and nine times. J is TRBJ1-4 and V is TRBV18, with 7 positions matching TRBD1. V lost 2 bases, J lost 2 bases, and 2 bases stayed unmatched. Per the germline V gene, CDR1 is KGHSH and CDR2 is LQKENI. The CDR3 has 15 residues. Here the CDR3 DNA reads TGTGCCAGCTCACCAGGGACAGAGACTAATGAAAAACTGTTTTTT. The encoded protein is CASSPGTETNEKLFF. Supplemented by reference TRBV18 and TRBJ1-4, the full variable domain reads NAGVMQNPRHLVRRRGQEARLRCSPMKGHSHVYWYRQLPEEGLKFMVYLQKENIIDESGMPKERFSAEFPKEGPSILRIQQVVRGDSAAYFCASSPGTETNEKLFFGSGTQLSVL.

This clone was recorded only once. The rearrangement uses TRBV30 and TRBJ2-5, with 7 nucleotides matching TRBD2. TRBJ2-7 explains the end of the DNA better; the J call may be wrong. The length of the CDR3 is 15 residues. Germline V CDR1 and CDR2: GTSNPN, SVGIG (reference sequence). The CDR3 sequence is CAWRGGISGGYEQYF. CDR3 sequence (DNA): TGTGCCTGGAGGGGAGGGATTAGCGGAGGTTACGAGCAGTACTTC.

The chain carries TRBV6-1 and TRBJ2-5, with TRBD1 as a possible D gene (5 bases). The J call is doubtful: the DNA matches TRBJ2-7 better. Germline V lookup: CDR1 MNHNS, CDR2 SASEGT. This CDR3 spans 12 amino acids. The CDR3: CASSDRQGEQYF. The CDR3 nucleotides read TGTGCCAGCAGTGATCGCCAGGGCGAGCAGTACTTC.

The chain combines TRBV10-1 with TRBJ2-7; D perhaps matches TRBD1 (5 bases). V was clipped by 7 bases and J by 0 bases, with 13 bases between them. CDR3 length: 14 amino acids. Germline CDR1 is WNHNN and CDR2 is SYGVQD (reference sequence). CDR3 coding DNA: TGCGCCAGCAAGGGGCGAATAAGCTCCTACGAGCAGTACTTC. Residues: CASKGRISSYEQYF.

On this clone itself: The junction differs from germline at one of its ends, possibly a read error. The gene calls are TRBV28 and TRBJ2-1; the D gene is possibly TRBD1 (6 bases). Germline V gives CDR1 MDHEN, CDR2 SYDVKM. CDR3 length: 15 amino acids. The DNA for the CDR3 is TGTGTCAGCAGCCCAGGGGTAAGCTCCTACAATGAGCAGTTCTTC. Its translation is CVSSPGVSSYNEQFF.

The CDR3 sequence is CAWRITVTKIAKNIQYF. The CDR3 DNA sequence: TGTGCCTGGAGAATAACCGTGACTAAAATAGCCAAAAACATTCAGTACTTC. The chain couples TRBV30 to TRBJ2-4, with D perhaps TRBD2 (5 bases). In germline, CDR1 is GTSNPN, CDR2 SVGIG (reference sequence). This CDR3 is built from 17 residues. Trimming pared 3 bases from V and 0 bases from J, leaving 18 bases between. Complete variable domain (other parts from reference TRBV30 and TRBJ2-4): SQTIHQWPATLVQPVGSPLSLECTVEGTSNPNLYWYRQAAGRGLQLLFYSVGIGQISSEVPQNLSASRPQDRQFILSSKKLLLSDSGFYLCAWRITVTKIAKNIQYFGAGTRLSVL.

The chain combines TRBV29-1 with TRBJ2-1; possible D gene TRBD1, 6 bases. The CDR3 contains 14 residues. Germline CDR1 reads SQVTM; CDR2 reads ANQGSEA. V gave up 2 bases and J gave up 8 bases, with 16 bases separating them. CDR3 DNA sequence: TGCAGCGTTGAACAGGGGAAGGGCTTCGATGAGCAGTTCTTC. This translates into CSVEQGKGFDEQFF.